This TCR beta chain originates from a study of neurological immune-mediated disorders. This CDR3 has 13 amino acids. V shed 3 bases and J shed 8 bases, with 11 bases lying between them. The germline gives CDR1 SGHDN, CDR2 FVKESK. MiXCR was run by TCRdb on the 5' RACE reads, yielding one entry per CDR3 protein. The data show more than 30,000 distinct CDR3 sequences, with about an eighth seen just once and 2.3% held by the top ten. Time point given: longitudinal time-point 2. Material for sequencing was PBMCs. V is TRBV14 and J is TRBJ2-1; maybe TRBD2 (5 bases). The clonotype was recovered from a woman aged 40 to 50 in good health. The CDR3 here is CASSHVLDHEQFF. CDR3 in DNA: TGTGCCAGCAGCCATGTACTAGATCATGAGCAGTTCTTC.